These T cell receptor beta chains were read from a single sample in a study of blood T cell repertoires in COVID-19. Assay: immunoSEQ multiplex PCR; the TCRdb copy retains only in-frame clones and omits some. The table shows about 400,000 clones, with more than 80% occurring only once. Sequencing was performed on peripheral blood. These receptors came from a man aged 40-55 years with acute or convalescent COVID-19. CDR3s include the opening cysteine and the closing phenylalanine or tryptophan. The D gene is left open where the match is weak. Expanded clones are given a class, and other clones once, few, many or no size at all.

j_gene	abundance	d_gene	v_gene	CDR3aa	CDR3nt
TRBJ1-4	-	-	TRBV6-6	CASSINLPTNEKLFF	TGTGCCAGCAGCATCAACCTACCAACTAATGAAAAACTGTTTTTT
TRBJ2-2	once	TRBD2	TRBV11-2	CASSPNPGGTGELFF	TGTGCCAGCAGCCCGAACCCCGGGGGGACCGGGGAGCTGTTTTTT
TRBJ2-3	-	TRBD2	TRBV13	CASSSGLDGTDTQYF	TGTGCCAGCAGCTCCGGACTAGACGGCACAGATACGCAGTATTTT
TRBJ2-7	-	TRBD2	TRBV11-2	CASSSRPLAVYEQYF	TGTGCCAGCAGCTCCCGTCCACTAGCGGTTTACGAGCAGTACTTC
TRBJ1-4	once	-	TRBV29-1	CSVGEGPNEKLFF	TGCAGCGTTGGGGAGGGACCTAATGAAAAACTGTTTTTT
TRBJ2-7	-	TRBD1	TRBV30	CAWIRDSPYEQYF	TGTGCCTGGATCCGGGACAGCCCCTACGAGCAGTACTTC
TRBJ1-1	-	-	TRBV21-1	CASTHFTGQGKAFF	TGTGCCAGCACCCATTTTACAGGGCAGGGAAAAGCTTTCTTT
TRBJ1-3	-	TRBD1	TRBV10-3	CASTGTGGRSGNTIYF	TGTGCCTCTACCGGGACAGGGGGTCGGTCTGGAAACACCATATATTTT
TRBJ1-5	-	-	TRBV10-3	CAISGGMGAGNQPQHF	TGTGCCATCAGCGGGGGAATGGGAGCGGGCAATCAGCCCCAGCATTTT
TRBJ1-6	-	-	TRBV27	CASSKPPYYSPLHF	TGTGCCAGCAGCAAGCCCCCATATTATTCACCCCTCCACTTT
TRBJ1-1	few	-	TRBV5-1	CASTLTGNTEAFF	TGCGCCAGCACCCTGACAGGGAACACTGAAGCTTTCTTT
TRBJ1-6	-	-	TRBV4-1	CASSQLLRVSYNSPLHF	TGCGCCAGCAGCCAACTCCTCAGGGTCTCCTATAATTCACCCCTCCACTTT
TRBJ2-7	-	-	TRBV3-1/TRBV3-2	CASSRDLEVYEQYF	TGTGCCAGCAGCCGGGACTTGGAAGTTTACGAGCAGTACTTC
TRBJ2-3	-	TRBD2	TRBV5-6	CASSLGLAGSTDTQYF	TGTGCCAGCAGCCTGGGACTAGCGGGAAGCACAGATACGCAGTATTTT
TRBJ1-1	-	-	TRBV20-1	CSASPPDMVNTEAFF	TGCAGTGCTAGTCCGCCGGACATGGTGAACACTGAAGCTTTCTTT
TRBJ1-2	-	-	TRBV7-9	CASSHRTDATNYGYTF	TGTGCCAGCAGCCACAGGACGGATGCTACCAACTATGGCTACACCTTC
TRBJ1-1	-	TRBD1	TRBV6-5	CASSYSTGGGTEAFF	TGTGCCAGCAGTTACTCCACAGGGGGAGGCACTGAAGCTTTCTTT
TRBJ1-1	-	-	TRBV29-1	CSVGELSGTEAFF	TGCAGCGTTGGGGAGTTAAGTGGGACTGAAGCTTTCTTT